This TCR beta chain comes out of a study of identical twins. Findings of the study overall: Models underpredicted monozygotic twin sharing of out-of-frame TCR alpha. Weaker excess twin sharing was seen among beta out-of-frame sequences. There were fewer insertions in abundant cord blood beta clonotypes, but memory repertoires showed no such pattern.

Only a few counts were recorded for this clonotype. Its antigen remains unknown. Healthy Caucasians provided all donations. Germline V gene data show CDR1 as MNHEY and CDR2 as SMNVEV (reference sequence). The CDR3 has 14 amino acids. The V segment lost 3 bases and the J segment 6 bases; nucleotides outside the gene matches: 5. Each CDR3 protein is one row after TCRdb ran MiXCR on the 5' RACE reads. The sample consists of 1.5 million or so distinct CDR3 sequences, around a third of them appearing once. This TCR was sampled from a newborn girl in good health. Source material: cord blood. The genes are TRBV27 and TRBJ2-7; 10 nucleotides line up with TRBD2. The CDR3 loop reads CASSFTGLAAEQYF. Written as DNA, the CDR3 is TGTGCCAGCAGTTTCACCGGACTAGCGGCCGAGCAGTACTTC.